These 14 T cell receptor beta chains originate from one sample sequenced in a study of blood T cells in healthy people across ages. The use of a sample-barcoded 5' primer and a J-beta primer mix characterized a second PCR of roughly 6 to 11 cycles. MiXCR, applied by TCRdb to the 5' RACE reads, yields one record per CDR3 protein. The sample shows some 550,000 distinct CDR3 sequences, around half of them seen only once. The specimen was blood. These receptors were obtained from an elderly man in good health.

The chain uses TRBV7-2 and TRBJ1-1; weak D call: TRBD1 (6 bases). Per the germline V gene, CDR1 is SGHTA and CDR2 is FQGNSA. V lost 6 bases to trimming and J lost 3 bases, with 11 bases between them. This CDR3 is 13 amino acids long. The CDR3 region has the DNA TGTGCCAGCAGTCCCGGGACATACACTGAAGCTTTCTTT. It is translated as CASSPGTYTEAFF.

The chain joins TRBV2 to TRBJ2-3; D is unresolved. V was cut by 4 bases and J by 2 bases, with 10 bases left in between. This CDR3 contains 14 residues. Germline V gives CDR1 SNHLY, CDR2 FYNNEI. The CDR3 loop reads CASSANRDTDTQYF. The CDR3 DNA sequence: TGTGCCAGCAGTGCTAACAGAGACACAGATACGCAGTATTTT.

This clonotype was observed many times. V gene TRBV6-5 combines with J gene TRBJ2-3; TRBD1 is a possible D gene (6 bases). V dropped 6 bases and J dropped 3 bases, with 16 bases sitting between them. The CDR3 loop spans 15 amino acids. Germline CDR1 reads MNHEY; CDR2 reads SVGAGI. CDR3 protein: CASRYHRAKTDTQYF. The CDR3 nucleotides read TGTGCCAGCAGATACCACAGGGCCAAGACAGATACGCAGTATTTT.

V and J are TRBV7-9 and TRBJ1-2, with 7 bases that match TRBD1. Germline lookup yields CDR1 SEHNR and CDR2 FQNEAQ (reference sequence). Losses at the gene ends were 4 bases for V and 4 bases for J; bases not matched to a gene: 21. This CDR3 spans 19 amino acids. The chain's CDR3 is CASSSTIGIDTHRGYGYTF. The DNA for the CDR3 is TGTGCCAGCAGCTCCACTATAGGGATTGACACACACAGGGGCTATGGCTACACCTTC.

J is TRBJ1-2 and V is TRBV20-1, with D tentatively TRBD1 (5 bases). The CDR3 consists of 13 residues. Per germline, CDR1 DFQATT and CDR2 SNEGSKA (reference sequence). V dropped 1 base and J dropped 2 bases, with 8 bases sitting between them. The CDR3 sequence: CSARARANYGYTF. As DNA, the CDR3 is TGCAGTGCTAGAGCCAGGGCCAACTATGGCTACACCTTC.

This chain joins TRBV20-1 and TRBJ2-1; 9 bases are shared with TRBD1. This CDR3 contains 15 residues. From germline, CDR1 is DFQATT and CDR2 SNEGSKA (reference sequence). With V trimmed by 3 bases and J by 8 bases, 11 bases remained unmatched. CDR3 nucleotide sequence: TGCAGTGCTAGGGATCGGACAGGGGCTATCGATGAGCAGTTCTTC. It translates to CSARDRTGAIDEQFF.

The rearrangement links TRBV6-5 to TRBJ1-4; TRBD1 agrees at 7 bases. After removal of 6 bases from V and 0 bases from J, the junction contained 7 bases not matched to a gene. This CDR3 has 16 residues. Germline CDR1 is MNHEY and CDR2 is SVGAGI. The CDR3 spells CASSLDDRATNEKLFF. The CDR3 DNA sequence: TGTGCCAGCAGCCTCGATGACAGGGCAACTAATGAAAAACTGTTTTTT.

The chain couples TRBV7-3 to TRBJ2-3, with 10 bases aligning to TRBD2. CDR1 and CDR2 (germline): SGHTA, FQGTGA. CDR3 size: 17 residues. The trim removed 2 bases at V and 2 bases at J, leaving 7 bases unmatched. CDR3 in amino acids: CASSLGVAGGFTDTQYF. CDR3 sequence (DNA): TGTGCCAGCAGCTTAGGGGTAGCGGGAGGTTTCACAGATACGCAGTATTTT.

This clonotype was observed a handful of times. This chain links TRBV28 with TRBJ2-5; no definite D call. The V gene's germline CDR1 is MDHEN and CDR2 SYDVKM. CDR3 length: 12 residues. Trimming took 6 bases from V and 0 from J, leaving 5 bases between them. The CDR3 here is CASRSYQETQYF. DNA of the CDR3: TGTGCCAGCAGATCGTACCAAGAGACCCAGTACTTC.

This clonotype was seen a handful of times. This sequence joins TRBV5-1 and TRBJ1-6; 7 positions agree with TRBD1. The CDR3 is 15 amino acids. The J segment lost 10 bases and the V segment lost 8 bases, leaving 15 bases of the junction unmatched. CDR1 is SGHRS, CDR2 YFSETQ, per germline. In DNA form, the CDR3 reads TGCGCCAGTGCTGCGGGAGGGGACAGAAGATCACCCCTCCACTTT. Its translation: CASAAGGDRRSPLHF.

The genes are TRBV4-1 and TRBJ1-4; 8 bases fit TRBD1. CDR3 length: 13 amino acids. Germline V gene lookup returns CDR1 MGHRA and CDR2 YSYEKL. V trimming: 2 bases; J trimming: 12 bases; junction bases outside the gene matches: 5. CDR3 DNA sequence: TGCGCCAGCAGCCAACCGGACAGGGTTGAACTGTTTTTT. Its translation: CASSQPDRVELFF.

This clonotype has a single count. V gene TRBV7-2 combines with J gene TRBJ2-7; 9 nucleotides agree with TRBD2. The CDR3 runs 15 residues. V lost 1 base to trimming and J lost 5 bases; unmatched junction nucleotides: 6. Germline CDR1 and CDR2: SGHTA and FQGNSA. CDR3 DNA sequence: TGTGCCAGCAGCTTAGTGGCTAGCGGGGCGGACGAGCAGTACTTC. Protein sequence: CASSLVASGADEQYF.

This clonotype showed up just a few times. The chain has TRBV29-1 and TRBJ1-4; 7 bases fit TRBD1. The V gene's germline CDR1 is SQVTM and CDR2 ANQGSEA. The CDR3 covers 14 residues. The V segment lost 3 bases and the J segment 7 bases; nucleotides outside the gene matches: 8. CDR3 nucleotide sequence: TGCAGCGTTGAGTTCGGGACAGATCCTGAAAAACTGTTTTTT. Its protein is CSVEFGTDPEKLFF.

The chain recombines TRBV20-1 with TRBJ2-3, with 8 positions matching TRBD2. Germline values: CDR1 DFQATT, CDR2 SNEGSKA (reference sequence). The CDR3 runs to 16 residues. V was clipped by 0 bases and J by 6 bases; unmatched bases: 11. CDR3 in amino acids: CSARDRASGLGDTQYF. The CDR3 nucleotides are TGCAGTGCTAGAGACCGGGCTAGCGGGTTGGGGGATACGCAGTATTTT.